The 7 T cell receptor beta chains below all came from one sample that was sequenced in a study of blood T cell repertoires in COVID-19. The repertoire was sequenced with immunoSEQ multiplex PCR; TCRdb's copy has only in-frame clones and lacks some. The table shows about 160,000 clones, with approximately 85% occurring only once. Sequenced material: peripheral blood. These receptors were obtained from a man aged 55 to 70 with active or convalescent COVID-19.

This chain connects TRBV18 to TRBJ2-1; TRBD2 matches 8 bases. This CDR3 region has 15 residues. With 0 bases clipped from V and 6 bases from J, the junction kept 4 bases outside the gene matches. Germline CDR1 and CDR2: KGHSH and LQKENI. The CDR3 DNA reads as TGTGCCAGCTCACCACCGGGACTAGGATTCAATGAGCAGTTCTTC. Its protein is CASSPPGLGFNEQFF.

The rearrangement joins TRBV7-9 to TRBJ2-5, with TRBD1 matching 10 bases. The trim removed 5 bases at V and 5 bases at J, leaving 8 bases unmatched. CDR3 length: 15 amino acids. Per germline, CDR1 SEHNR and CDR2 FQNEAQ (reference sequence). The CDR3 loop is CASSLTGGIKETQYF. CDR3 nucleotide sequence: TGTGCCAGCAGCCTGACAGGGGGCATCAAGGAGACCCAGTACTTC.

The chain carries TRBV3-1 (or the pseudogene TRBV3-2) and TRBJ2-2; 7 bases agree with TRBD2. Losses at the gene ends were 4 bases for V and 3 bases for J; bases not matched to a gene: 5. The CDR3 is 15 amino acids. Germline lookup yields CDR1 LGHDT and CDR2 YNNKEL (reference sequence). CDR3 bases: TGTGCCAGCAGCCCATGGGGGAGGGACACCGGGGAGCTGTTTTTT. Translated: CASSPWGRDTGELFF.

The rearrangement joins TRBV6-5 to TRBJ2-1, with 11 bases fitting TRBD2. CDR3 length: 15 residues. The V gene's germline CDR1 is MNHEY and CDR2 SVGAGI. J gave up 6 bases and V 6 bases, and 7 bases lay outside the gene matches. The CDR3 nucleotides are TGTGCCAGCAGAACCTTAGCGGGAGGGGCCAATGAGCAGTTCTTC. Translation gives CASRTLAGGANEQFF.

The V gene is TRBV19, the J gene TRBJ2-1, with 8 nucleotides matching TRBD1. The V segment lost 3 bases and the J segment 5 bases; nucleotides outside the gene matches: 6. Germline V gene lookup returns CDR1 LNHDA and CDR2 SQIVND (reference sequence). The CDR3 covers 15 residues. CDR3 bases: TGTGCCAGTAGTATCGAGACAGGGGACAACAATGAGCAGTTCTTC. Its translation is CASSIETGDNNEQFF.

The chain joins TRBV11-3 to TRBJ2-1, with TRBD2 identical over 8 bases. From germline, CDR1 is SGHNT and CDR2 YENEEA. CDR3 length: 15 residues. J gave up 4 bases and V 0 bases, and 2 bases lay outside the gene matches. The CDR3 coding sequence is TGTGCCAGCAGCTTAGACGGGAGGGCGTACAATGAGCAGTTCTTC. As protein: CASSLDGRAYNEQFF.

The chain recombines TRBV9 with TRBJ2-7; 7 nucleotides agree with TRBD1. V shed 4 bases, J shed 0 bases, and the junction held 4 bases outside the gene matches. The CDR3 runs to 14 residues. Germline loops: CDR1 SGDLS, CDR2 YYNGEE. In nucleotides, the CDR3 is TGTGCCAGCAGCACAACAGGGGCCTCCTACGAGCAGTACTTC. Protein product: CASSTTGASYEQYF.